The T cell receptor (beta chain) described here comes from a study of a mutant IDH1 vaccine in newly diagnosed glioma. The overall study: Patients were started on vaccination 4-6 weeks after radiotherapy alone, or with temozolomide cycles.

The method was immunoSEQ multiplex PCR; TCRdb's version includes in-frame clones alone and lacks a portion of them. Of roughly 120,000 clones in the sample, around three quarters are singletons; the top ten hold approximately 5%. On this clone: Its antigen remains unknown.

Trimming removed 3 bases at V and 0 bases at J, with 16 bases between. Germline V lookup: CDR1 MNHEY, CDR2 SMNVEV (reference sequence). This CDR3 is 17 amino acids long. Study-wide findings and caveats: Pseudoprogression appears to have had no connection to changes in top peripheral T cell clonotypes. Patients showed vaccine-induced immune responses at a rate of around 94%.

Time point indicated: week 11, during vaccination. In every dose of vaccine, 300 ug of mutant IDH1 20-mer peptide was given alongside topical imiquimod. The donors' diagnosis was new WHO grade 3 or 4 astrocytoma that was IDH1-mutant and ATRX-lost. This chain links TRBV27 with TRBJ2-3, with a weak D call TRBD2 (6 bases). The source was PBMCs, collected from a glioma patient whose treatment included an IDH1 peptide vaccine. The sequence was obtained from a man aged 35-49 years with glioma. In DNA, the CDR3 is TGTGCCAGCAGTTTCCGGACTATGGCGGGGAGCACAGATACGCAGTATTTT. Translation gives CASSFRTMAGSTDTQYF.